Below, 10 T cell receptor beta chains from the same sample are listed, as sequenced in a study of vaccination and CD4 T cells after COVID-19. At the Johns Hopkins FTIC core, DNA taken from cultured CD4+ T cells was sequenced by way of the Oncomine TCR Beta short-read assay. TCRdb independently ran MiXCR on the PCR reads; one entry per CDR3 protein. The data show some 23,000 distinct CDR3 sequences, over 55% seen once. The sample's treatment: roughly 11-day PBMC culture with coronavirus spike peptide pools or control peptides (ViraFEST assay). These receptors lack a known antigen. The sequences come from CD4+ T cells from blood, cultured in vitro, collected after SARS-CoV-2 vaccination. The receptors were gathered from a human donor who received a COVID-19 vaccine.

The V and J genes are TRBV19 and TRBJ1-1; D unresolved. Trimming pared 3 bases from V and 1 base from J, leaving 9 bases between. The CDR3 contains 14 residues. Germline loops: CDR1 LNHDA, CDR2 SQIVND (reference sequence). DNA of the CDR3: TGTGCCAGTAGTATGACTCTGTCGAACACTGAAGCTTTCTTT. Protein sequence: CASSMTLSNTEAFF.

J is TRBJ2-1 and V is TRBV27; TRBD1 matches at 10 bases. Germline V lookup: CDR1 MNHEY, CDR2 SMNVEV (reference sequence). The CDR3 has 14 residues. V lost 6 bases and J lost 2; bases outside the gene matches: 1. CDR3 protein: CASRDRGAYNEQFF. The CDR3 bases are TGTGCCAGCAGGGACAGGGGGGCCTACAATGAGCAGTTCTTC.

The V and J genes are TRBV10-3 and TRBJ1-1; 9 nucleotides line up with TRBD1. The germline V gene encodes CDR1 ENHRY and CDR2 SYGVKD. Unmatched junction bases numbered 6, after V lost 3 bases and J lost 4 bases. This CDR3 is built from 15 residues. The CDR3 loop is CAISEWTGEGTEAFF. The CDR3 nucleotides read TGTGCCATCAGTGAATGGACAGGGGAAGGCACTGAAGCTTTCTTT.

The V and J genes are TRBV7-2 and TRBJ2-1, with TRBD2 as a possible D gene (6 bases). Germline CDR1 and CDR2: SGHTA and FQGNSA. The CDR3 runs 13 residues. Trimming took off 1 base at V and 12 bases at J, with 13 bases between the two ends. The CDR3 nucleotides are TGTGCCAGCAGCTTAGAAGGTGATAGCGGGCAGTTCTTC. This codes for CASSLEGDSGQFF.

The genes are TRBV6-1 and TRBJ1-2; D unclear. The germline CDR1 and CDR2 sequences are MNHNS and SASEGT. V was pared by 5 bases and J by 2 bases, with 9 bases between. The CDR3 is made up of 13 amino acids. DNA for the CDR3: TGTGCCAGCAGTCTCAGTGAAAACTATGGCTACACCTTC. Protein product: CASSLSENYGYTF.

The chain uses TRBV7-2 and TRBJ2-5, with D possibly being TRBD1 (6 bases). Trimming pared 7 bases from V and 1 base from J, leaving 19 bases between. The CDR3 extends over 16 amino acids. The germline CDR1 and CDR2 sequences are SGHTA and FQGNSA. CDR3 nucleotide sequence: TGTGCCAGCAACTTTGGGGGCCCAACCTTCCAAGAGACCCAGTACTTC. Translation: CASNFGGPTFQETQYF.

This clonotype was seen a handful of times. V and J are TRBV15 and TRBJ1-1; D is undetermined. The CDR3 spans 15 residues. Trimming took 1 base from V and 2 from J, leaving 11 bases between them. Germline V lookup: CDR1 LNHNV, CDR2 YYDKDF (reference sequence). The DNA of the CDR3 is TGTGCCACCAGCAGAGTCGGTGTCCAAAACACTGAAGCTTTCTTT. It translates to CATSRVGVQNTEAFF.

The chain combines TRBV2 with TRBJ2-7; D might be TRBD2 (5 bases). There are 15 residues in the CDR3. Per the germline V gene, CDR1 is SNHLY and CDR2 is FYNNEI. The V and J ends lost 6 bases and 0 bases respectively, with 15 bases between them. CDR3 residues: CASRETRESSYEQYF. The CDR3 DNA sequence: TGTGCCAGCAGGGAAACTAGAGAAAGCTCCTACGAGCAGTACTTC.

The chain employs TRBV7-2 and TRBJ1-2; possibly TRBD1 for D (5 bases). V was pared by 8 bases and J by 8 bases, with 15 bases between. The CDR3 runs to 12 residues. Germline V gives CDR1 SGHTA, CDR2 FQGNSA. The CDR3 sequence: CASAPQGLGYTF. The DNA of the CDR3 is TGTGCCAGCGCCCCTCAGGGACTGGGCTACACCTTC.

This clonotype appeared a few times. The V and J genes are TRBV10-2 and TRBJ1-1, with 12 positions matching TRBD1. This CDR3 has 17 residues. Germline V CDR1 and CDR2: WSHSY, SAAADI. With V trimmed by 7 bases and J by 1 base, 10 bases remained unmatched. The CDR3: CASNPPGTGGKNTEAFF. CDR3 bases: TGCGCCAGCAACCCCCCCGGGACAGGGGGCAAGAACACTGAAGCTTTCTTT.